A single sample is the source of the 5 T cell receptor beta chains below, sequenced in a study of immune evolution from preneoplasia to lung adenocarcinoma. Generated by immunoSEQ multiplex PCR, the TCRdb table keeps only in-frame clones and is missing some. The repertoire consists of roughly 800 clones, with 65% to 85% occurring once and the leading ten covering roughly 10%. The specimen was FFPE atypical adenomatous hyperplasia tissue from the lung. Subset noted: atypical adenomatous hyperplasia (AAH), lung preneoplasia. These receptors were collected from a person aged 65 to 79 with lung adenocarcinoma.

The gene calls are TRBV5-1 and TRBJ1-5; the D gene is possibly TRBD1 (6 bases). The germline V gene has CDR1 SGHRS and CDR2 YFSETQ. CDR3 length equals 15 residues. V was shortened by 0 bases and J by 0 bases, with 7 bases between the two germline ends. For the CDR3, the DNA is TGCGCCAGCAGCTTGGGGGGGGCTAGCAATCAGCCCCAGCATTTT. It translates to CASSLGGASNQPQHF.

There are a few counts of this clone. The chain uses TRBV5-6 and TRBJ2-1, with unresolved D. Germline assignment: CDR1 SGHDT and CDR2 YYEEEE. The V and J ends lost 2 bases and 0 bases respectively, with 9 bases between them. The CDR3 is 15 residues long. As DNA, the CDR3 is TGTGCCAGCAGCTTCCCTCCTAACTCCTACAATGAGCAGTTCTTC. Protein: CASSFPPNSYNEQFF.

The V gene is TRBV30, the J gene TRBJ1-1, with D possibly being TRBD1 (5 bases). This CDR3 has 13 amino acids. Per the germline V gene, CDR1 is GTSNPN and CDR2 is SVGIG (reference sequence). Trimming took off 0 bases at V and 11 bases at J, with 16 bases between the two ends. For the CDR3, the DNA is TGTGCCTGGAGTGTAAGGGAAAGGGGTTCGGCTTTCTTT. As protein: CAWSVRERGSAFF.

The chain joins TRBV5-1 to TRBJ2-1; 7 positions agree with TRBD2. The CDR3 length is 16 residues. Germline CDR1 is SGHRS and CDR2 is YFSETQ. V lost 2 bases to trimming and J lost 8 bases; unmatched junction nucleotides: 13. The CDR3 loop reads CASSLGSSGPLHEQFF. The CDR3 DNA reads as TGCGCCAGCAGCTTAGGGTCTAGCGGCCCTCTCCATGAGCAGTTCTTC. The full variable domain, in which reference TRBV5-1 and TRBJ2-1 provide the parts outside the CDR3, is KAGVTQTPRYLIKTRGQQVTLSCSPISGHRSVSWYQQTPGQGLQFLFEYFSETQRNKGNFPGRFSGRQFSNSRSEMNVSTLELGDSALYLCASSLGSSGPLHEQFFGPGTRLTVL.

This clone has only a few counts. The V gene is TRBV2, the J gene TRBJ2-5; D is possibly TRBD2 (6 bases). This CDR3 comprises 12 residues. V lost 7 bases and J lost 5, with 11 bases in between. The germline V gene encodes CDR1 SNHLY and CDR2 FYNNEI. CDR3 sequence reads: CASMGGMETQYF. DNA of the CDR3: TGTGCCAGCATGGGCGGGATGGAGACCCAGTACTTC.